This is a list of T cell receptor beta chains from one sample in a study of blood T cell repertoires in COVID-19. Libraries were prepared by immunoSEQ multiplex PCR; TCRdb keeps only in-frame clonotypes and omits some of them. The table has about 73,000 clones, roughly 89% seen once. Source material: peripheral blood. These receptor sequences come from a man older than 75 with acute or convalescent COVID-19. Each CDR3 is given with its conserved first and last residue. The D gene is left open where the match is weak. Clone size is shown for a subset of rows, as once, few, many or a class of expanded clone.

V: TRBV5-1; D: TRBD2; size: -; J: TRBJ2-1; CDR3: CASSLSSGVFYNEQFF; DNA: TGCGCCAGCAGCTTGTCTAGCGGGGTTTTTTACAATGAGCAGTTCTTC
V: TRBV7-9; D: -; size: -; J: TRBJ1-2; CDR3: CASSLTGINYGYTF; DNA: TGTGCCAGCAGCCTTACAGGGATCAACTATGGCTACACCTTC
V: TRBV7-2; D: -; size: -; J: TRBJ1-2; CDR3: CASSLVFTGGYTF; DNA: TGTGCCAGCAGCTTAGTGTTCACGGGTGGCTACACCTTC
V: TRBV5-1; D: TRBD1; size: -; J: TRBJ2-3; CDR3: CASSLGGQDRPDTQYF; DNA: TGCGCCAGCAGCTTGGGGGGACAGGATCGTCCAGATACGCAGTATTTT
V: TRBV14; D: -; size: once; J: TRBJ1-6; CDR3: CASSQGSGPLHF; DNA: TGTGCCAGCAGCCAAGGTTCCGGTCCCCTCCACTTT
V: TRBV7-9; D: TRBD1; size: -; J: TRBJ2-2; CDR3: CASSSTGGGSYTGELFF; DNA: TGTGCCAGCAGCTCCACAGGGGGCGGGAGTTACACCGGGGAGCTGTTTTTT
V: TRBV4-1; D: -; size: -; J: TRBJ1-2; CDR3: CASKGGNYGYTF; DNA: TGCGCCAGCAAGGGGGGGAACTATGGCTACACCTTC
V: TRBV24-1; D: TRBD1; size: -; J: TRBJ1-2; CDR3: CATSDSGTGGDGYTF; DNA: TGTGCCACCAGTGATTCCGGGACAGGGGGCGATGGCTACACCTTC
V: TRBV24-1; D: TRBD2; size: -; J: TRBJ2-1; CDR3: CATSDGSSGSGHEQFF; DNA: TGTGCCACCAGTGATGGCTCTAGCGGGAGCGGCCATGAGCAGTTCTTC
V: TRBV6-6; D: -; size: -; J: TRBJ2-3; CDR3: CASSLRNTQYF; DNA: TGTGCCAGCAGCCTAAGAAATACGCAGTATTTT
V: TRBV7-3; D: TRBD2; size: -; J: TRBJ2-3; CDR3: CASSIGLAGADTQYF; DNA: TGTGCCAGCAGCATCGGACTAGCGGGGGCAGATACGCAGTATTTT
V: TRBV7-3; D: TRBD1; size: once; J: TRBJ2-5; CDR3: CASSLTAGQGVETQYF; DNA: TGTGCCAGCAGCTTAACGGCGGGACAGGGGGTGGAGACCCAGTACTTC
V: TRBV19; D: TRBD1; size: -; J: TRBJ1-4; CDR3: CASSIRQGPLFF; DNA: TGTGCCAGCTCCATCAGACAGGGGCCCCTGTTTTTT
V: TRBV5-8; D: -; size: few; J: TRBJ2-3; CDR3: CASSSTGFRSDTQYF; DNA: TGTGCCAGCAGCTCCACAGGGTTCCGGTCAGATACGCAGTATTTT